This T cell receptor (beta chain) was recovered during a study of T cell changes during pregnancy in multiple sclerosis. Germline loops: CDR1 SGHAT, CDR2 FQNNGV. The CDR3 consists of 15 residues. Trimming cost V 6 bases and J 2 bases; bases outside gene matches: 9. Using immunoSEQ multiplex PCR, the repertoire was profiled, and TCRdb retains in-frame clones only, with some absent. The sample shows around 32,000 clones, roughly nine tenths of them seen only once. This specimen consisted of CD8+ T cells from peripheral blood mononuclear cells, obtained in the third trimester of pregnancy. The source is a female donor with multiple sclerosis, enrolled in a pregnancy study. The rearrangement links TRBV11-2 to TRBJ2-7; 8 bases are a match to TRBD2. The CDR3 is CASSEFSGVTYEQYF. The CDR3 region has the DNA TGTGCCAGCAGTGAATTTAGCGGGGTGACCTACGAGCAGTACTTC.